This T cell receptor (beta chain) was captured by sequencing in a study of CD8+ T cells in alopecia areata listed by TCRdb under 2018. For the wider study: The treated patients took part in an open-label pilot trial in which moderate-to-severe alopecia areata was treated with oral tofacitinib at 5 to 10 mg twice daily. TCRbeta CDR3 regions were amplified by immunoSEQ multiplex PCR using 35 Vbeta forward and 13 Jbeta reverse primers. Biopsies were taken from tofacitinib-treated patients at baseline and again at 4 and 24 weeks into treatment, and several of those patients also had a later scalp biopsy. High-throughput TCRbeta sequencing was used to examine T cell clonal expansion in alopecia areata in both the C3H/HeJ mouse model and human patients. In humans, TCRbeta sequencing was performed on scalp tissue and on sorted CD4+ and CD8+ peripheral blood T cells from healthy controls and from patients with patchy or totalis/universalis alopecia areata. Scalp clonality was compared across normal scalp (n=4), patchy alopecia areata scalp (n=8), and alopecia totalis/universalis scalp (n=8). Tofacitinib was given for 6 to 18 months, followed by 6 months of follow-up off drug to assess delayed response and recurrence. The SALT score, which quantifies the percentage of affected scalp surface area, was used to measure disease severity in treated patients. The RNA source kit depended on sample type: the PAXgene miRNA kit for fixed scalp, the miRNeasy kit for PBMCs, and the RNeasy kit for mouse skin.

Taken with the paper, the label for time point translates to: about 4 weeks on oral tofacitinib. Sample treatment or condition, as interpreted from the label and publication: oral pan-JAK inhibitor, 5-10 mg twice daily. From alopecia areata patients, peripheral blood was collected along with lesional scalp punch biopsies. PBMCs were isolated by density centrifugation and stained for CD3, CD4 and CD8, after which CD4+ and CD8+ T cells were sorted on a FACSAria. Including cysteine and phenylalanine, the CDR3 has 18 amino acids. Just the 54-base CDR3 DNA is kept, in frame starting at base 1. V is cut back by 7 bases and J by 2 bases, with 15 bases in the junction unmatched. The investigation overall reported the following: During tofacitinib treatment, many expanded lesional clones remained in scalp and blood, and this persistence may partly explain relapse after treatment is stopped. Higher clonality and more expanded CD8+ clones were observed in lesional scalp than in normal scalp, particularly in alopecia totalis/universalis, a finding suggestive of antigenic drive. Tofacitinib significantly decreased scalp clonality and the number of expanded CD8+ clones among the top 100 scalp clones. Because the treated cohort was small and had just a single nonresponder, larger studies are needed to establish links between baseline CD8+ expansion and response. Shared TCR sequences between patients were less evident than in mice, which may be partly attributable to HLA diversity in the patient population. Scalp TCR repertoire analysis is complicated because resident alphabeta T cells in normal human skin are also sequenced, whereas mouse skin is dominated by gammadelta T cells.

A remark on this clone: The antigen it binds to is not known. No quality values exist for individual bases; no much larger clone is one base distant.

The protocol used for the library was the immunoSEQ multiplex PCR assay. For TCR sequencing, RNA was extracted from every sample and reverse transcribed into cDNA to serve as template. SuperScript III was used to make first-strand cDNA, primed with a 2:1 mix of oligo-dT and random hexamers. A synthetic immune receptor repertoire was used to gauge amplification bias, and whatever bias remained was removed computationally. From the authors' description of their analysis: After raw reads were preprocessed to remove errors, the CDR3 was defined following IMGT conventions as running from the conserved cysteine to phenylalanine. Clonality was computed by normalizing Shannon entropy by log2 of the number of productive unique TCRs and subtracting the result from 1. Scalp TCRbeta sequences were cross-referenced with sorted blood CD4 and CD8 repertoires so that the CD4 or CD8 identity of scalp clones could be inferred. TCRdb retrieved this table from immuneACCESS and kept in-frame rearrangements only. Not all clones are present; in checked studies, unresolved V genes account for under half, and no reason is known for the remainder. The V and J calls and clone size come from that table; D and trimming were worked out from the DNA. The sample profile shows 100,000 to 150,000 clones; 61% of them were found once. Of the sample, more than 5% is held by the ten largest clones.

The source was CD4+ T cells sorted from blood, collected at week 4, from a patient treated with tofacitinib. Recombination connected TRBV23-1 to TRBJ1-5; 9 nucleotides in the junction match TRBD1. TRBV23-1 belongs to the ORF category, with a function that is uncertain. The TCR originated in a human donor with alopecia areata. The base sequence is TGCGCCAGCACCGCCCGGGACAGGGAAGAGGGTTGCAATCAGCCCCAGCATTTT. This gives the protein CASTARDREEGCNQPQHF.